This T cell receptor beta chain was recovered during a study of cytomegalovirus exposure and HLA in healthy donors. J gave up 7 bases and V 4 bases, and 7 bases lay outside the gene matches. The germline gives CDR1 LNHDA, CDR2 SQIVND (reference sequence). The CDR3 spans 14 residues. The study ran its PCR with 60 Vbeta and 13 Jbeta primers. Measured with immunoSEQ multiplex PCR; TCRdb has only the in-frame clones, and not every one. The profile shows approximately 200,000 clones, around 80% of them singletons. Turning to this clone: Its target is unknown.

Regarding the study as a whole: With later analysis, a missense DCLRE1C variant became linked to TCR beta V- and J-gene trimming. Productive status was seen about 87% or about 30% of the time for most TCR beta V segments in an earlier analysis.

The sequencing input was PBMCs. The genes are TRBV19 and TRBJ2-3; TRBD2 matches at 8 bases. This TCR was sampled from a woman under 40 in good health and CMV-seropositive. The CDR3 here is CASSRGLVEYTQYF. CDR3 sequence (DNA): TGTGCCAGTAGTAGGGGACTAGTCGAATATACGCAGTATTTT.